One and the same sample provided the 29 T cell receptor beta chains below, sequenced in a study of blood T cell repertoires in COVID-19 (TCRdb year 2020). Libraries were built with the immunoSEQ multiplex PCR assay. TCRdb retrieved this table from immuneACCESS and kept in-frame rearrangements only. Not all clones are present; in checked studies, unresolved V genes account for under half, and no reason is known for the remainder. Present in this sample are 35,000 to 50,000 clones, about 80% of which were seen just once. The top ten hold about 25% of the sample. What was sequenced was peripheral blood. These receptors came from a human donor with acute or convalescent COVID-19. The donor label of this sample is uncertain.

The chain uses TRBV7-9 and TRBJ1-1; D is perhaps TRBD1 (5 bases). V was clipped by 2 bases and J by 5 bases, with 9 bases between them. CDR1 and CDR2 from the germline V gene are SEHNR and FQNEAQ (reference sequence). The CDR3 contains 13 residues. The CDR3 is CASSLNGGTEAFF. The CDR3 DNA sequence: TGTGCCAGCAGCTTAAATGGGGGGACTGAAGCTTTCTTT.

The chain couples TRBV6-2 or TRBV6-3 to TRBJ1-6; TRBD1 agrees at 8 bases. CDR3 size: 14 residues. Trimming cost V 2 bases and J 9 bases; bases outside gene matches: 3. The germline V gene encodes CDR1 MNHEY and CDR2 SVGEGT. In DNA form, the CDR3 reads TGTGCCAGCAGTTACGACAGGGGCTCTTCACCCCTCCACTTT. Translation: CASSYDRGSSPLHF.

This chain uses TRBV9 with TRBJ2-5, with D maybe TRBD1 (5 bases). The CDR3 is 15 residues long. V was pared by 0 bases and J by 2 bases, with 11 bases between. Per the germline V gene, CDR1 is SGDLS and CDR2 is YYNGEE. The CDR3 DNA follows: TGTGCCAGCAGCGTAGGGGTGGGGCGGCAAGAGACCCAGTACTTC. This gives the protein CASSVGVGRQETQYF.

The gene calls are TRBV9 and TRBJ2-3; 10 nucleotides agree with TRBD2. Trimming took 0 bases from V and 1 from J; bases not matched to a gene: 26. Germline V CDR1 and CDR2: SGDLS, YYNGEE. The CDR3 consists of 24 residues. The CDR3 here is CASSVAPTGLFSSGGQGGTDTQYF. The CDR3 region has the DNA TGTGCCAGCAGCGTAGCCCCCACAGGACTATTCTCTAGCGGGGGCCAAGGGGGCACAGATACGCAGTATTTT.

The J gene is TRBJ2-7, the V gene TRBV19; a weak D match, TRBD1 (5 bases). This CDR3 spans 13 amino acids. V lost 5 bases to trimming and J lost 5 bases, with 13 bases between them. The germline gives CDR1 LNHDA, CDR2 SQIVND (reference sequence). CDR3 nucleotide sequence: TGTGCCAGTAGTCCCACAGGTATCCACGAGCAGTACTTC. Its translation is CASSPTGIHEQYF.

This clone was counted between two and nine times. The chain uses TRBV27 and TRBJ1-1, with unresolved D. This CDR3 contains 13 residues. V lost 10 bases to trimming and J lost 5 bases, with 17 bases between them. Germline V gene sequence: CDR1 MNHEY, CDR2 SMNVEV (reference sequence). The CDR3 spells CATRPLGGTEAFF. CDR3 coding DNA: TGTGCCACCCGCCCCTTGGGAGGGACTGAAGCTTTCTTT.

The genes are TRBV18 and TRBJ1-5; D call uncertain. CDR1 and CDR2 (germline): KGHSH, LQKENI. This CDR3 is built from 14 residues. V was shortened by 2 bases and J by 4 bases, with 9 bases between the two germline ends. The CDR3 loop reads CASSPTGWNQPQHF. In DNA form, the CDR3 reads TGTGCCAGCTCACCAACGGGGTGGAATCAGCCCCAGCATTTT. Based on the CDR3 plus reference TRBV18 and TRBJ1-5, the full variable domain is NAGVMQNPRHLVRRRGQEARLRCSPMKGHSHVYWYRQLPEEGLKFMVYLQKENIIDESGMPKERFSAEFPKEGPSILRIQQVVRGDSAAYFCASSPTGWNQPQHFGDGTRLSIL.

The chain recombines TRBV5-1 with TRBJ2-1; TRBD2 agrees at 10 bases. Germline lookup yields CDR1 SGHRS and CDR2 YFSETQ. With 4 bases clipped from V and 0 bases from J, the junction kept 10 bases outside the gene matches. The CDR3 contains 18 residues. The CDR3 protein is CASSLRTSGGSSYNEQFF. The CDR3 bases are TGCGCCAGCAGCCTAAGGACTAGCGGAGGCAGCTCCTACAATGAGCAGTTCTTC.

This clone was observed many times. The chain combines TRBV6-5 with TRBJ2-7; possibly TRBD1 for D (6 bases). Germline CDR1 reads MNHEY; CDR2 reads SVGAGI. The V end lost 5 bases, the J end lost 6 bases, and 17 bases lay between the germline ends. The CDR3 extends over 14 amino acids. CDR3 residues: CASSPDRRMGEQYF. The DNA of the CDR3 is TGTGCCAGCAGTCCGGACAGAAGAATGGGCGAGCAGTACTTC.

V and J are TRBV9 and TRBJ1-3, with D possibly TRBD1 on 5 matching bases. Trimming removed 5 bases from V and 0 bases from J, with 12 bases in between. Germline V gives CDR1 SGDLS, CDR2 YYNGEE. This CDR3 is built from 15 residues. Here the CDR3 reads CASRGDSSSGNTIYF. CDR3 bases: TGTGCCAGCAGGGGGGACTCAAGCTCTGGAAACACCATATATTTT.

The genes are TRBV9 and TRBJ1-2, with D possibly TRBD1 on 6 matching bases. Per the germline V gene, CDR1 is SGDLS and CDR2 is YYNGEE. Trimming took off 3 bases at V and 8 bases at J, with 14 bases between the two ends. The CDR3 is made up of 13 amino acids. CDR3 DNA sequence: TGTGCCAGCAGCGGCCGGGGGGCAATCGGCTACACCTTC. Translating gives CASSGRGAIGYTF.

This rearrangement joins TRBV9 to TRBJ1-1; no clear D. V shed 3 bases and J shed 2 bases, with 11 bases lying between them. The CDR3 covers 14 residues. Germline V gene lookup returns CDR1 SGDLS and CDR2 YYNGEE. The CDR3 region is CASSGRGRNTEAFF. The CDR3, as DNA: TGTGCCAGCAGCGGCCGAGGGAGAAACACTGAAGCTTTCTTT.

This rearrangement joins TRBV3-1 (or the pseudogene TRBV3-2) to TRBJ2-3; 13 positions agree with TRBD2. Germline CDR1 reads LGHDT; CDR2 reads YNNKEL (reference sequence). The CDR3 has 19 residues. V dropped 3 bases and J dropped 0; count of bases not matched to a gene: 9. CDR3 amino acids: CASSHPGLAGRTSTDTQYF. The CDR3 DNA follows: TGTGCCAGCAGCCACCCGGGACTAGCGGGGAGAACTAGCACAGATACGCAGTATTTT.

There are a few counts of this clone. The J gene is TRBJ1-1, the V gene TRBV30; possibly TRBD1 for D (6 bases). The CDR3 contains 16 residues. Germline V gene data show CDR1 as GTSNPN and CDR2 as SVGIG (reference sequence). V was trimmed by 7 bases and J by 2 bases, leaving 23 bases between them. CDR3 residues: CASGRDHRVQNTEAFF. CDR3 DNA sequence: TGTGCCTCTGGACGGGATCACAGGGTTCAAAACACTGAAGCTTTCTTT.

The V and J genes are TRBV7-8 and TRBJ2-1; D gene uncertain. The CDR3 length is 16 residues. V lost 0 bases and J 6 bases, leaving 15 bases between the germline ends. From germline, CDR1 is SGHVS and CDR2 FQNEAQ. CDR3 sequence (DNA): TGTGCCAGCAGCTTAGCGGGCCGAAACGATGTCAATGAGCAGTTCTTC. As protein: CASSLAGRNDVNEQFF.

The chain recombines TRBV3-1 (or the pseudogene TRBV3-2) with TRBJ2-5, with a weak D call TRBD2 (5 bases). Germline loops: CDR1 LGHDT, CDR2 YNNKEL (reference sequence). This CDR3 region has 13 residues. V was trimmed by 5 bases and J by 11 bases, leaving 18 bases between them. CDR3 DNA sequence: TGTGCCAGCAGCTGGAAAGGAGGTCTAGGGCAGTACTTC. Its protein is CASSWKGGLGQYF.

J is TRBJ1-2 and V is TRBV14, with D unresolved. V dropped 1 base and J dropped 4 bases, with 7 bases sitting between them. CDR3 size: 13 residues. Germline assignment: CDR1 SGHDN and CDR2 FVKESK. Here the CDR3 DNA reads TGTGCCAGCAGCCAAGCCGGGGTCTATGGCTACACCTTC. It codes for CASSQAGVYGYTF.

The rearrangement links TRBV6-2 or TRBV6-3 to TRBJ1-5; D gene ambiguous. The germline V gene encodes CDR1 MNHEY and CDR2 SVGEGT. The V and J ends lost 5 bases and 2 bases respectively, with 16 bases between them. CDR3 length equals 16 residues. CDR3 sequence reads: CASSNLARGGNQPQHF. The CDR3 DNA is TGTGCCAGCAGTAATTTGGCGCGGGGTGGCAATCAGCCCCAGCATTTT.

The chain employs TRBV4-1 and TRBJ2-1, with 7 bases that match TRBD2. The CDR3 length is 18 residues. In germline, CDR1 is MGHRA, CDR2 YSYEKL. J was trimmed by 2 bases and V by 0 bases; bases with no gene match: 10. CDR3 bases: TGCGCCAGCAGCCAAGAGTCTGGCGGGGGTTTCGCCTACAATGAGCAGTTCTTC. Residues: CASSQESGGGFAYNEQFF.

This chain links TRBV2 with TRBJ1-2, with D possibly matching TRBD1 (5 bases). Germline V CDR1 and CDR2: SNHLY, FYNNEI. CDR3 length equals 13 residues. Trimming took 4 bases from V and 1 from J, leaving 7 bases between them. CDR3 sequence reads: CASSARGNYGYTF. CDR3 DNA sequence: TGTGCCAGCAGTGCAAGGGGTAACTATGGCTACACCTTC.

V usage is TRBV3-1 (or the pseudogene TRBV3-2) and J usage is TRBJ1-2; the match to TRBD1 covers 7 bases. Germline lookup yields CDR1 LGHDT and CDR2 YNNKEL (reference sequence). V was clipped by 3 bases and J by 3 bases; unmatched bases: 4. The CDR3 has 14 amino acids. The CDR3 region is CASSHEGADYGYTF. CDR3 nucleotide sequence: TGTGCCAGCAGCCATGAGGGGGCTGACTATGGCTACACCTTC.

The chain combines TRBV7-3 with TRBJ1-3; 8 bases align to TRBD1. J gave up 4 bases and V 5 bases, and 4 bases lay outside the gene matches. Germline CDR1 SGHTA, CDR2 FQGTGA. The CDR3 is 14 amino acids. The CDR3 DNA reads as TGTGCCAGCAGCCAACAGGGGGGAGGAAACACCATATATTTT. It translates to CASSQQGGGNTIYF.

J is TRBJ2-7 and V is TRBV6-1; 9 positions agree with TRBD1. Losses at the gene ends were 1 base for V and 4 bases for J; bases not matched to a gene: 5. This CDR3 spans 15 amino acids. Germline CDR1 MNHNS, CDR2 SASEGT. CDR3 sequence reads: CASSEGWGQGYEQYF. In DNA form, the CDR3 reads TGTGCCAGCAGTGAAGGGTGGGGACAGGGTTACGAGCAGTACTTC.

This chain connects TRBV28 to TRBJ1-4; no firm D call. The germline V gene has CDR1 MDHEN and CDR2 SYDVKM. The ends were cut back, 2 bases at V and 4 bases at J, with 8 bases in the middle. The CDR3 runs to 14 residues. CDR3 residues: CASSLPRDNEKLFF. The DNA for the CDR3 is TGTGCCAGCAGTTTACCCCGGGATAATGAAAAACTGTTTTTT.

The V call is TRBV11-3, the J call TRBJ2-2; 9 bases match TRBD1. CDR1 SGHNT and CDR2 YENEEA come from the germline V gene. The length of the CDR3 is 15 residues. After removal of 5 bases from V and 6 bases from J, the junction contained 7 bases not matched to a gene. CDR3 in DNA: TGTGCCAGCAGCAAGGGACAGGGTGAGGCCGGGGAGCTGTTTTTT. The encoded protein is CASSKGQGEAGELFF.

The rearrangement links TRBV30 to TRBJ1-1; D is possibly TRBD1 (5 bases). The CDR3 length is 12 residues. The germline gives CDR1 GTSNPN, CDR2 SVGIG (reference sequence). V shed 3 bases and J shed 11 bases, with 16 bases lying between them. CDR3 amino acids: CAWRGQKRDAFF. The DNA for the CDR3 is TGTGCCTGGAGGGGGCAAAAAAGGGATGCTTTCTTT.

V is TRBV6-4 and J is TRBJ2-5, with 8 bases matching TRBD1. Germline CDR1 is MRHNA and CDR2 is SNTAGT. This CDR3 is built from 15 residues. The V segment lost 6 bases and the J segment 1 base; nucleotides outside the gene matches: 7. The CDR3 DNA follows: TGTGCCAGCAGCCCCACCACAGGGGGCCAAGAGACCCAGTACTTC. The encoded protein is CASSPTTGGQETQYF.

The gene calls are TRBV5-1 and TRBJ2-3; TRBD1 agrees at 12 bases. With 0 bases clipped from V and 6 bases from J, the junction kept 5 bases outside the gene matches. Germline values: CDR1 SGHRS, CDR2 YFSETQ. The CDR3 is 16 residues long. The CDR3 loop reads CASSLGDRGPGDTQYF. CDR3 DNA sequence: TGCGCCAGCAGCTTGGGGGACAGGGGGCCGGGGGATACGCAGTATTTT.

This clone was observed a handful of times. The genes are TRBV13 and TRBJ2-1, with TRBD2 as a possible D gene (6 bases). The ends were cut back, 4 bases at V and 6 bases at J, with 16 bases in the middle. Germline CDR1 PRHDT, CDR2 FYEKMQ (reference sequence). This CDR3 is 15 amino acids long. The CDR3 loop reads CASSYLNGGINEQFF. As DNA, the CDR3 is TGTGCCAGCAGCTACCTTAACGGGGGAATCAATGAGCAGTTCTTC.